The clone carrying this T cell receptor (beta chain) came up many times. Seattle-derived patients entered the study during active infection and were followed longitudinally. The V segment lost 6 bases and the J segment 4 bases; nucleotides outside the gene matches: 11. Germline-derived CDR1 and CDR2 are MNHEY and SMNVEV (reference sequence). The CDR3 has 16 residues. In the authors' workflow: Quantification of nucleated cells was approximated via reference gene primer amplification. The method was immunoSEQ multiplex PCR; TCRdb's version includes in-frame clones alone and lacks a portion of them. Clonal size and the V and J genes are those of that table, whereas D and trimming came from the DNA. This table holds under 200,000 clones, about 88% found once. This entry comes from a study of blood T cell repertoires in COVID-19. Study overall: Samples came from the United States, Italy and Spain, spanning acute and convalescent COVID-19. The analysed material was cDNA or gDNA that came from T cells, B-cell-depleted T cells, or PBMCs.

The chain combines TRBV27 with TRBJ2-1; 8 nucleotides align to TRBD1. Sequencing was performed on peripheral blood. The sequence was collected from a man in his fifties or sixties with COVID-19, enrolled during active disease. In DNA form, the CDR3 reads TGTGCCAGCAGCGAATACGGGACAGGCTTATACAATGAGCAGTTCTTC. Encoded protein: CASSEYGTGLYNEQFF.